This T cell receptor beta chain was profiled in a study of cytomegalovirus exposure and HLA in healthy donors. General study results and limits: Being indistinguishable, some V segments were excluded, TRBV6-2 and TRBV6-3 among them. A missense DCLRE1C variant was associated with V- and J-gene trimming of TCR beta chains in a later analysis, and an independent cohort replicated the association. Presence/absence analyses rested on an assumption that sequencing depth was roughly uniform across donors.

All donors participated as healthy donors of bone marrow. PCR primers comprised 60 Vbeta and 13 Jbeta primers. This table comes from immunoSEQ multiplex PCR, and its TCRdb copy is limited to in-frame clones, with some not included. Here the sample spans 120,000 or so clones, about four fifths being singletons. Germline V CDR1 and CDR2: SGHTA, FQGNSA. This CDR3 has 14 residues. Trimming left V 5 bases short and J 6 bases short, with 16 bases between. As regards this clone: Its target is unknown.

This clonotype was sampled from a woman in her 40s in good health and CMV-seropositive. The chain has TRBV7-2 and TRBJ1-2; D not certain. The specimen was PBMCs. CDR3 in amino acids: CASSPHPWQNGYTF. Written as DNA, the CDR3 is TGTGCCAGCAGCCCGCATCCGTGGCAGAATGGCTACACCTTC.